The sequence of this T cell receptor (beta chain) was determined in a study of CD8 T cells in ankylosing spondylitis. General study points: Seemingly characteristic of ankylosing spondylitis blood was a TCR beta motif consisting of roughly 8 highly homologous variants. Some of these motif variants have turned up before, in reports on reactive arthritis synovial fluid and blood.

TCR beta libraries were made by quantitative 5'-RACE with molecular barcodes. TCRdb independently ran MiXCR on the 5' RACE reads; one entry per CDR3 protein. The sample shows about 6,000 distinct CDR3 sequences, roughly 2% of them seen only once. This clonotype was observed at least ten times. Its antigen is not identified. The V end was cut by 0 bases, the J end by 3 bases, with 16 bases between. The CDR3 has 16 amino acids. Per germline, CDR1 SGDLS and CDR2 YYNGEE. The chain recombines TRBV9 with TRBJ2-7, with D perhaps matching TRBD2 (7 bases). Sequencing was performed on blood, either unsorted or a sorted T cell fraction (not recorded which). The clonotype was recovered from a male donor with ankylosing spondylitis or in good health (not recorded which). The CDR3 sequence: CASSVGRGARDYEQYF. For the CDR3, the DNA is TGTGCCAGCAGCGTAGGCCGGGGGGCACGGGACTACGAGCAGTACTTC.